A single sample gave rise to the 23 T cell receptor beta chains below, sequenced in a study of blood T cell repertoires in COVID-19 (dated by TCRdb to the early 2020s). Library generation was performed with the immunoSEQ multiplex PCR assay. TCRdb limited this immuneACCESS table to in-frame rearrangements with V and J called. A share of clones is missing; checked studies link under half to unresolved V genes, and the rest is unexplained. Present in this sample are 500,000 to 600,000 clones, around 90% of which were seen just once. The top ten constitute roughly 7.4% of the sample. Sequencing used peripheral blood. The source is a woman aged 45-65 years with COVID-19, enrolled during active disease.

Details on this clone: Other DNA sequences of this sample code for an identical CDR3. This chain uses TRBV6-2 or TRBV6-3 with TRBJ2-7, with D tentatively TRBD1 (6 bases). From germline, CDR1 is MNHEY and CDR2 SVGEGT. This CDR3 is built from 14 residues. V was shortened by 5 bases and J by 7 bases, with 18 bases between the two germline ends. The CDR3 region has the DNA TGTGCCAGCAGTCGCCCGCACAGGGTGCGGGAGCAGTACTTC. Residues: CASSRPHRVREQYF.

The V and J genes are TRBV30 and TRBJ1-2, with 10 bases lining up with TRBD1. Trimming cost V 1 base and J 8 bases; bases outside gene matches: 4. The germline gives CDR1 GTSNPN, CDR2 SVGIG (reference sequence). The CDR3 extends over 13 amino acids. For the CDR3, the DNA is TGTGCCTGGAGTGATGGACAGGGGGACGGCTACACCTTC. It codes for CAWSDGQGDGYTF.

The chain employs TRBV5-5 and TRBJ2-7; no firm D call. Trimming pared 0 bases from V and 11 bases from J, leaving 9 bases between. The CDR3 contains 11 residues. CDR1 and CDR2 (germline): SGHKS, YYEKEE (reference sequence). CDR3 loop: CASSLGGMEYF. The CDR3 bases are TGTGCCAGCAGCTTGGGCGGTATGGAGTACTTC.

This rearrangement joins TRBV28 to TRBJ2-5; 8 positions match TRBD1. Losses at the gene ends were 5 bases for V and 5 bases for J; bases not matched to a gene: 7. This CDR3 region has 14 residues. The germline gives CDR1 MDHEN, CDR2 SYDVKM. DNA for the CDR3: TGTGCCAGCAGTCAGGGGGCGGGTCAGGAGACCCAGTACTTC. Its translation is CASSQGAGQETQYF.

The V call is TRBV7-9, the J call TRBJ2-5, with 8 bases that match TRBD1. Germline V gives CDR1 SEHNR, CDR2 FQNEAQ (reference sequence). The J segment lost 4 bases and the V segment lost 5 bases, leaving 15 bases of the junction unmatched. The CDR3 totals 17 residues. For the CDR3, the DNA is TGTGCCAGCAGCCACCCTCGGACAGGGAGTAGGGTAGAGACCCAGTACTTC. Its translation: CASSHPRTGSRVETQYF.

The table lists this clone with a count of one. V is TRBV12-3 or TRBV12-4 and J is TRBJ1-1; D is perhaps TRBD1 (6 bases). CDR3 length: 13 residues. Deletions cut 5 bases from V and 4 bases from J, with 11 bases between. Here the CDR3 DNA reads TGTGCCAGCAGTAACGTAGGGGGCACTGAAGCTTTCTTT. Translated: CASSNVGGTEAFF.

For this clone: The sample contains more than one DNA sequence encoding this CDR3. The chain links TRBV5-1 to TRBJ1-1; TRBD1 agrees at 7 bases. The CDR3 covers 13 residues. Per the germline V gene, CDR1 is SGHRS and CDR2 is YFSETQ. V lost 2 bases and J lost 3; bases outside the gene matches: 1. DNA of the CDR3: TGCGCCAGCAGCTTTACAGGGGACACTGAAGCTTTCTTT. Protein: CASSFTGDTEAFF. The full variable domain, with the rest looked up from reference TRBV5-1 and TRBJ1-1, is KAGVTQTPRYLIKTRGQQVTLSCSPISGHRSVSWYQQTPGQGLQFLFEYFSETQRNKGNFPGRFSGRQFSNSRSEMNVSTLELGDSALYLCASSFTGDTEAFFGQGTRLTVV.

Worth noting for this clone: Distinct nucleotide sequences in the sample also encode this CDR3. V is TRBV4-2 and J is TRBJ2-2; unclear D gene. This CDR3 is built from 16 residues. Trimming took off 0 bases at V and 3 bases at J, with 11 bases between the two ends. The germline V gene encodes CDR1 LGHNA and CDR2 YNFKEQ. The CDR3 is CASSQERGGDTGELFF. CDR3 nucleotides: TGTGCCAGCAGCCAAGAAAGAGGCGGCGACACCGGGGAGCTGTTTTTT.

The chain joins TRBV4-1 to TRBJ1-3; D might be TRBD1 (6 bases). Germline loops: CDR1 MGHRA, CDR2 YSYEKL. Trimming removed 4 bases from V and 4 bases from J, with 14 bases in between. This CDR3 comprises 15 residues. This CDR3 is CASSLNRVSGNTIYF. Written as DNA, the CDR3 is TGCGCCAGCAGCCTCAACAGGGTGTCCGGAAACACCATATATTTT.

This chain connects TRBV6-1 to TRBJ1-2; a possible D gene is TRBD1 (6 bases). This CDR3 comprises 13 residues. From germline, CDR1 is MNHNS and CDR2 SASEGT. Trimming shortened V by 3 bases and J by 5 bases, and 10 bases separated the two germline ends. Written as DNA, the CDR3 is TGTGCCAGCAGTGATAGACAGGCGTATGGCTACACCTTC. It yields the protein CASSDRQAYGYTF.

This chain joins TRBV4-2 and TRBJ1-1, with 7 bases lining up with TRBD1. CDR3 length equals 14 residues. With V trimmed by 5 bases and J by 4 bases, 7 bases remained unmatched. Germline values: CDR1 LGHNA, CDR2 YNFKEQ. The CDR3 DNA sequence: TGTGCCAGCAGCGCCAACAGGGGCGGCACTGAAGCTTTCTTT. It is translated as CASSANRGGTEAFF.

The chain employs TRBV2 and TRBJ2-7; maybe TRBD1 (5 bases). Trimming took off 2 bases at V and 2 bases at J, with 7 bases between the two ends. The CDR3 totals 13 residues. The germline gives CDR1 SNHLY, CDR2 FYNNEI. DNA of the CDR3: TGTGCCAGCAGTGAATACAGGACCTACGAGCAGTACTTC. Translating gives CASSEYRTYEQYF.

J is TRBJ1-5 and V is TRBV2, with a tentative D call TRBD1 (6 bases). Between the trimmed V and J ends, which lost 8 bases and 0 bases, there was a span of 11 bases. This CDR3 spans 14 amino acids. Germline V gene sequence: CDR1 SNHLY, CDR2 FYNNEI. The CDR3 here is CASLEDSSNQPQHF. The CDR3, as DNA: TGTGCCAGCTTAGAGGACAGTAGCAATCAGCCCCAGCATTTT.

The rearrangement links TRBV19 to TRBJ1-2; D is unresolved. Germline V CDR1 and CDR2: LNHDA, SQIVND (reference sequence). Trimming stripped 3 bases from V and 6 bases from J, with 8 bases between. This CDR3 is built from 12 residues. CDR3 nucleotide sequence: TGTGCCAGTAGTATGGCAGAGGATGGCTACACCTTC. Residues: CASSMAEDGYTF.

The chain couples TRBV9 to TRBJ1-5, with D hard to call. Germline V gene lookup returns CDR1 SGDLS and CDR2 YYNGEE. Trimming stripped 3 bases from V and 1 base from J, with 11 bases between. The CDR3 runs to 15 residues. CDR3 residues: CASSEGGLSNQPQHF. Written as DNA, the CDR3 is TGTGCCAGCAGCGAGGGAGGGTTGAGCAATCAGCCCCAGCATTTT. The full variable domain, in which reference TRBV9 and TRBJ1-5 provide the parts outside the CDR3, is DSGVTQTPKHLITATGQRVTLRCSPRSGDLSVYWYQQSLDQGLQFLIQYYNGEERAKGNILERFSAQQFPDLHSELNLSSLELGDSALYFCASSEGGLSNQPQHFGDGTRLSIL.

The V and J genes are TRBV2 and TRBJ1-1; TRBD1 might be the D (5 bases). CDR1 is SNHLY and CDR2 is FYNNEI in the germline V gene. This CDR3 has 13 residues. Deletions cut 6 bases from V and 2 bases from J, with 10 bases between. CDR3 coding DNA: TGTGCCAGCAGCCGACAGCAAAACACTGAAGCTTTCTTT. Its protein product is CASSRQQNTEAFF.

The chain recombines TRBV18 with TRBJ2-2; D might be TRBD1 (5 bases). The CDR3 has 15 amino acids. Trimming took 3 bases from V and 6 from J, leaving 14 bases between them. CDR1 and CDR2 (germline): KGHSH, LQKENI. CDR3 protein: CASSPGRVTAGELFF. CDR3 bases: TGTGCCAGCTCACCGGGCAGGGTAACCGCCGGGGAGCTGTTTTTT.

This clone was detected ten times or more. Other nucleotide sequences from this sample produce the same CDR3. The rearrangement joins TRBV18 to TRBJ1-1, with D hard to call. This CDR3 is built from 14 residues. Between the trimmed V and J ends, which lost 3 bases and 2 bases, there was a span of 10 bases. CDR1 is KGHSH, CDR2 LQKENI, per germline. The CDR3 region is CASSPTGVNTEAFF. The CDR3, as DNA: TGTGCCAGCTCACCGACGGGTGTAAACACTGAAGCTTTCTTT.

This chain uses TRBV11-2 with TRBJ2-7; 10 positions agree with TRBD2. J gave up 10 bases and V 1 base, and 4 bases lay outside the gene matches. CDR3 size: 13 residues. Germline CDR1 SGHAT, CDR2 FQNNGV. The CDR3 here is CASSLALAGGQYF. The CDR3, as DNA: TGTGCCAGCAGCTTAGCCTTAGCGGGGGGCCAGTACTTC.

This sequence joins TRBV2 and TRBJ2-7, with 7 bases matching TRBD1. Germline V gene sequence: CDR1 SNHLY, CDR2 FYNNEI. J lost 2 bases, V lost 8 bases, and 9 bases had no gene match. The CDR3 runs 14 residues. This CDR3 is CASSRAGGPYEQYF. Written as DNA, the CDR3 is TGTGCCAGCTCGCGGGCAGGGGGACCCTACGAGCAGTACTTC.

This chain joins TRBV7-9 and TRBJ2-1; D may be TRBD2 (5 bases). The V gene lost 2 bases and the J gene lost 0 bases, with 14 bases spanning the gap. This CDR3 spans 17 amino acids. Germline CDR1 reads SEHNR; CDR2 reads FQNEAQ (reference sequence). Here the CDR3 reads CASSLPEGSVSYNEQFF. CDR3 nucleotide sequence: TGTGCCAGCAGCTTACCTGAGGGTAGCGTCTCCTACAATGAGCAGTTCTTC. Filled out from reference TRBV7-9 and TRBJ2-1, the complete variable domain reads DTGVSQNPRHKITKRGQNVTFRCDPISEHNRLYWYRQTLGQGPEFLTYFQNEAQLEKSRLLSDRFSAERPKGSFSTLEIQRTEQGDSAMYLCASSLPEGSVSYNEQFFGPGTRLTVL.

In this sample, this clone turned up a few times. J is TRBJ1-3 and V is TRBV27; no definite D call. The CDR3 sequence is 14 residues long. CDR1 and CDR2 (germline): MNHEY, SMNVEV (reference sequence). Trimming pared 8 bases from V and 0 bases from J, leaving 11 bases between. In DNA form, the CDR3 reads TGTGCCAGCCCTTTAGAGGGCTCTGGAAACACCATATATTTT. Amino acids: CASPLEGSGNTIYF.

The V gene is TRBV5-1, the J gene TRBJ2-7, with TRBD2 matching 14 bases. J was trimmed by 2 bases and V by 0 bases; bases with no gene match: 10. Germline V gene data show CDR1 as SGHRS and CDR2 as YFSETQ. The CDR3 consists of 19 residues. The CDR3 DNA reads as TGCGCCAGCAGCTTGGGACTCCCGGGACTAGCGGGGGCGACCTACGAGCAGTACTTC. Translating gives CASSLGLPGLAGATYEQYF.